Following are 11 T cell receptor beta chains from one sample sequenced in a study of OX40 agonist ivuxolimab in advanced cancers. The library relied on the immunoSEQ multiplex PCR assay. This immuneACCESS table, as held by TCRdb, lists in-frame sequences with V and J called but not all clones. Of the missing ones, under half trace to an unresolved V gene in checked studies; the others have no known cause. The sample includes 55,000 to 80,000 clones, with around 90% observed a single time. The ten top clones hold approximately 1.3% of the sample. The sample in question was CD4+ or CD8+ T cells sorted from blood, obtained in a trial of the OX40 agonist ivuxolimab. Every receptor here comes from an adult with an advanced solid tumor such as melanoma, head and neck, liver or kidney cancer.

The chain joins TRBV4-1 to TRBJ1-4; 7 bases agree with TRBD1. V shed 4 bases, J shed 7 bases, and the junction held 9 bases outside the gene matches. The CDR3 spans 15 residues. Germline V gene data show CDR1 as MGHRA and CDR2 as YSYEKL. CDR3 DNA: TGCGCCAGCAGCCCGCCAAGGACAGGACTTGAAAAACTGTTTTTT. It codes for CASSPPRTGLEKLFF.

This chain connects TRBV6-1 to TRBJ1-3; 10 nucleotides agree with TRBD1. Per germline, CDR1 MNHNS and CDR2 SASEGT. V was clipped by 8 bases and J by 4 bases; unmatched bases: 8. There are 15 residues in the CDR3. The CDR3 nucleotides read TGTGCCAGCCGCTCGGACAGGGGGGAAGGAAACACCATATATTTT. As protein: CASRSDRGEGNTIYF.

The chain links TRBV6-1 to TRBJ2-7; 9 bases fit TRBD1. The trim removed 7 bases at V and 6 bases at J, leaving 7 bases unmatched. This CDR3 spans 13 amino acids. Germline V lookup: CDR1 MNHNS, CDR2 SASEGT. CDR3 sequence (DNA): TGTGCCAGCACCCCGACAGGGGGGCTCGAGCAGTACTTC. Translated, it gives CASTPTGGLEQYF.

V and J are TRBV30 and TRBJ1-2; TRBD1 is a possible D gene (5 bases). The CDR3 is 13 amino acids. CDR1 is GTSNPN, CDR2 SVGIG, per germline (reference sequence). The V gene lost 3 bases and the J gene lost 8 bases, with 16 bases spanning the gap. In DNA form, the CDR3 reads TGTGCCTGGAGAGCCGGGACTACCGACGGCTACACCTTC. Its protein product is CAWRAGTTDGYTF.

The chain links TRBV5-4 to TRBJ2-5; 13 bases are a match to TRBD2. Germline CDR1 and CDR2: SGHNT and YYREEE (reference sequence). CDR3 length equals 17 residues. V was clipped by 4 bases and J by 0 bases; unmatched bases: 6. The DNA of the CDR3 is TGTGCCAGCAGCACCGGACTAGCGGGAGCCTACCAAGAGACCCAGTACTTC. Its protein product is CASSTGLAGAYQETQYF.

The J gene is TRBJ1-2, the V gene TRBV19, with 7 bases that match TRBD1. CDR1 LNHDA and CDR2 SQIVND come from the germline V gene (reference sequence). The V and J ends lost 2 bases and 6 bases, in that order; junction bases with no gene match: 12. The CDR3 loop spans 16 amino acids. The CDR3 DNA is TGTGCCAGTAGTATAAAGGGGGCGCGTCTTTTGGATGGCTACACCTTC. Translated: CASSIKGARLLDGYTF.

V gene TRBV6-5 combines with J gene TRBJ2-2; D remains ambiguous. In germline, CDR1 is MNHEY, CDR2 SVGAGI. This CDR3 has 14 amino acids. V lost 2 bases to trimming and J lost 1 base, with 5 bases between them. The CDR3: CASSYTGNTGELFF. The CDR3 DNA sequence: TGTGCCAGCAGTTACACCGGGAACACCGGGGAGCTGTTTTTT.

The chain employs TRBV10-3 and TRBJ1-3; D unclear. The V gene's germline CDR1 is ENHRY and CDR2 SYGVKD. V dropped 5 bases and J dropped 0 bases, with 11 bases sitting between them. CDR3 length: 15 residues. As DNA, the CDR3 is TGTGCCATCAGTTCGAGCGGGTCCTCTGGAAACACCATATATTTT. Protein product: CAISSSGSSGNTIYF.

The chain carries TRBV11-2 and TRBJ1-2; D uncertain. V was pared by 4 bases and J by 8 bases, with 11 bases between. Per germline, CDR1 SGHAT and CDR2 FQNNGV. The CDR3 extends over 12 amino acids. The CDR3 DNA reads TGTGCCAGCAGCTCTTCCTTTGGAGGCTACACCTTC. Translated: CASSSSFGGYTF.

V usage is TRBV19 and J usage is TRBJ2-7, with a tentative D call TRBD2 (5 bases). The CDR3 loop spans 12 amino acids. The V end lost 3 bases, the J end lost 7 bases, and 10 bases lay between the germline ends. Germline assignment: CDR1 LNHDA and CDR2 SQIVND (reference sequence). The chain's CDR3 is CASSIPKREQYF. The CDR3 DNA reads as TGTGCCAGTAGTATCCCGAAGCGGGAGCAGTACTTC.

CDR3 DNA sequence: TGTGCCACCCAGACAGTTCAAGAGACCCAGTACTTC. It translates to CATQTVQETQYF. V is TRBV10-3 and J is TRBJ2-5, with a possible D match to TRBD1 (5 bases). CDR1 and CDR2 from the germline V gene are ENHRY and SYGVKD. The CDR3 is 12 residues long. The germline V and J ends were trimmed by 10 bases and 2 bases, with 11 bases remaining between them.